The source of this TCR beta chain is a study of shared clonotypes between healthy human individuals. Study conclusions and caveats: The study drew on few donors, limiting represented genetic and exposure-history diversity. An expected dependence of interdonor clonotype sharing on sequencing depth was noted. Tissues were not sampled, only blood, and their repertoires likely differ.

Method: immunoSEQ multiplex PCR; TCRdb's copy keeps in-frame clones and lacks some. This table holds roughly 490,000 clones, 70% to 85% found once. Worth noting for this clone: Its cognate antigen is unknown.

V was trimmed by 1 base and J by 10 bases, leaving 17 bases between them. The CDR3 has 14 residues. Germline-derived CDR1 and CDR2 are SGHVS and FNYEAQ. All donors were Caucasian adults living in Nashville, Tennessee. Sequencing was performed on PBMCs. The source of this sequence is a woman aged 35 to 49 in good health. Some clones in this sample may be carry-over from other donors' samples. The chain links TRBV7-6 to TRBJ2-7; D gene unclear. The CDR3 nucleotides read TGTGCCAGCAGCTTAGACGTGCCCGGCGCTTCACAGTACTTC. It encodes CASSLDVPGASQYF.